Listed below are T cell receptor beta chains from one sample, sequenced in a study of blood T cells in healthy people across ages. A single record per CDR3 protein comes from TCRdb applying MiXCR to the 5' RACE reads. The sample carries 650,000 to 800,000 distinct CDR3 sequences, roughly 44% recorded once. The sequencing sample was made of blood. The source is a man between 60 and 75 years old in good health. Each CDR3 is given with its conserved first and last residue. D genes are given only for firm matches. The size field is filled for only some rows; it gives once, few, many or a size class.

TRBJ1-5 NA NA TRBV4-1 TGCGCCAGCAGCCAAGAGGGGAGACCACCCTATAGCAATCAGCCCCAGCATTTT CASSQEGRPPYSNQPQHF
TRBJ2-1 NA NA TRBV7-2 TGTGCCAGCAGCCCAAGTGGTCAGGGGGGCCAGAATGAGCAGTTCTTC CASSPSGQGGQNEQFF
TRBJ2-7 NA NA TRBV29-1 TGCGGCGTTGAGGGCGGGGCAACCTACGAGCAGTACTTC CGVEGGATYEQYF
TRBJ2-7 NA TRBD2 TRBV7-2 TGTGCCAGCAGCACGCGGACTAGCGGGGCGGGCGAGCAGTACTTC CASSTRTSGAGEQYF
TRBJ1-2 few TRBD1 TRBV7-9 TGTGCCAGCAGCGGCCGGGACAGGAGCTATGGCTACACCTTC CASSGRDRSYGYTF
TRBJ2-3 NA TRBD2 TRBV10-3 TGTGCCATCAGTGGACTAGCGGGGGGGCGGGAGTATTTT CAISGLAGGREYF
TRBJ2-3 NA TRBD2 TRBV30 TGTGCCTCCCAGCGGGGGGGCCGGACAGATACGCAGTATTTT CASQRGGRTDTQYF
TRBJ2-3 NA NA TRBV12-3/TRBV12-4 TGTGCCAGCAGTTTCAAGGGAAGGGCGCAGTATTTT CASSFKGRAQYF
TRBJ2-1 NA TRBD1 TRBV14 TGTGCCAGCAGCCAAATAGGGGGCATTTCTGGTGGTGAGCAGTTCTTC CASSQIGGISGGEQFF
TRBJ2-6 NA NA TRBV4-3 TGCGCCAGCAGCCGAGATGAGTTCAGGGAGGCTGGGGCCAACGTCCTGACTTTC CASSRDEFREAGANVLTF
TRBJ2-3 NA TRBD2 TRBV20-1 TGCAGTGCTAGAAAGGGACTAGAGGGGGTAACAGATACGCAGTATTTT CSARKGLEGVTDTQYF
TRBJ1-5 few NA TRBV7-6 TGTGCCAGCAGCTTATACAGGGCGGATTATAGCAATCAGCCCCAGCATTTT CASSLYRADYSNQPQHF
TRBJ2-7 NA TRBD1 TRBV2 TGTGCCAGCACTCAGGGGGCTGGCGAGCAGTACTTC CASTQGAGEQYF
TRBJ2-5 NA NA TRBV20-1 TGCAGTGCTTTCGGACTGTTAAAAGAGACCCAGTACTTC CSAFGLLKETQYF
TRBJ2-7 NA TRBD1 TRBV11-2 TGTGCCAGCAGCTTAGATTATGGAGGACAGGGCGTCTTCGAGCAGTACTTC CASSLDYGGQGVFEQYF
TRBJ2-1 NA NA TRBV9 TGTGCCAGCAGCGACGGGGCTTTCTACGATGAGCAGTTCTTC CASSDGAFYDEQFF
TRBJ2-1 NA NA TRBV4-3 TGCGCCAGCAGCCAATGGCAAAGCTCCTACAATGAGCAGTTCTTC CASSQWQSSYNEQFF
TRBJ1-4 few NA TRBV11-2 TGTGCCAGCAGCTCATCACACCAAACTAATGAAAAACTGTTTTTT CASSSSHQTNEKLFF
TRBJ2-7 many TRBD1 TRBV20-1 TGCAGTGCTAGGGGACAGTCGAAGGGGTACGAGCAGTACTTC CSARGQSKGYEQYF
TRBJ2-5 NA NA TRBV7-6 TGTGCCAGCAGCCCCAGCCCAGGGGAGGTCCTCCAAGAGACCCAGTACTTC CASSPSPGEVLQETQYF
TRBJ2-1 few NA TRBV10-3 TGTGCCATCAGTGTTCGGCCCAATGAGCAGTTCTTC CAISVRPNEQFF
TRBJ2-3 NA NA TRBV2 TGTGCCAGCAGTACCCGACGGGCTAACACAGATACGCAGTATTTT CASSTRRANTDTQYF
TRBJ2-5 NA TRBD2 TRBV29-1 TGCGGCGCTCTGGGGAGGGGCCCAGAGACCCAGTACTTC CGALGRGPETQYF
TRBJ2-7 NA NA TRBV10-3 TGTGCCATCAGTGAAGGACAGATTTCCTCCTACGAGCAGTACTTC CAISEGQISSYEQYF
TRBJ2-5 NA TRBD2 TRBV5-1 TGCGCCAGCAGCTTGATAGCGGGGGTACAAGAGACCCAGTACTTC CASSLIAGVQETQYF
TRBJ2-2 few TRBD1 TRBV27 TGTGCCAGCAGAAAGTCGGACAGGGAGGACGGGGAGCTGTTTTTT CASRKSDREDGELFF
TRBJ1-1 NA NA TRBV20-1 TGCAGTGCTAGCCTCCCCCCGGCCAGGGTGGACACTGAAGCTTTCTTT CSASLPPARVDTEAFF
TRBJ2-2 NA TRBD2 TRBV9 TGTGCCAGCAGCCCCCGCGGGGGGGTTAGCACCGGGGAGCTGTTTTTT CASSPRGGVSTGELFF
TRBJ2-7 NA TRBD2 TRBV20-1 TGCAGTGCTAGTGATAGGGGAGGGAACGAGCAGTACTTC CSASDRGGNEQYF
TRBJ2-5 few TRBD1 TRBV6-6 TGTGCCAGCAATACCGGGACAGAGTACCAAGAGACCCAGTACTTC CASNTGTEYQETQYF
TRBJ2-7 NA NA TRBV7-2 TGTGCCAGCAGCTTAGTTTCGGGGGTCGAACAGTACTTC CASSLVSGVEQYF
TRBJ1-5 few NA TRBV7-8 TGTGCCAGCAGCCCGCGGACAGTTAGCAATCAGCCCCAGCATTTT CASSPRTVSNQPQHF
TRBJ1-2 few NA TRBV21-1 TGTGCCAGCAGCCCCGCGCGGACAGGGAATAATCGTGGCTACACCTTC CASSPARTGNNRGYTF
TRBJ2-7 few TRBD1 TRBV27 TGTGTCCAGACCCCCCGGGACAGGGGGCTGTACGAGCAGTACTTC CVQTPRDRGLYEQYF
TRBJ2-5 NA NA TRBV5-1 TGCGCCAGCAGCCCCCAGGAGGGGTTCGAGACCCAGTACTTC CASSPQEGFETQYF
TRBJ2-5 few NA TRBV20-1 TGCAGTGCTGACAGCCTCGGGGAGACCCAGTACTTC CSADSLGETQYF
TRBJ2-3 few TRBD2 TRBV9 TGTGCCAGCAACCCCGGGGGGGCAGGAGATACGCAGTATTTT CASNPGGAGDTQYF
TRBJ2-1 few TRBD2 TRBV7-9 TGTGCCAGCAGCTTAGGCCCATCGACTAGCGGGGATAACAATGAGCAGTTCTTC CASSLGPSTSGDNNEQFF
TRBJ2-1 few NA TRBV24-1 TGTGCCACCAGTGATCGGCGCAATGAGCAGTTCTTC CATSDRRNEQFF
TRBJ2-1 NA NA TRBV6-2/TRBV6-3 TGTGCCAGCAGTTACCGAGCCAAACCCATCAATGAGCAGTTCTTC CASSYRAKPINEQFF
TRBJ2-1 NA TRBD1 TRBV6-2/TRBV6-3 TGTGCCAGCAGTTACTCGGGACAGGGACCTGAGCAGTTCTTC CASSYSGQGPEQFF
TRBJ2-3 NA TRBD1 TRBV10-1 TGCGCCAGCAGTACTCGGACAGGGGGGACAGATACGCAGTATTTT CASSTRTGGTDTQYF
TRBJ2-7 NA TRBD1 TRBV10-3 TGTGCCATCAGTCTGGACAGGGACTACGAGCAGTACTTC CAISLDRDYEQYF
TRBJ2-1 NA TRBD2 TRBV20-1 TGCAGTGCTCAGCGGGGGGCTATGCTCTACAATGAGCAGTTCTTC CSAQRGAMLYNEQFF
TRBJ1-3 NA NA TRBV28 TGTGCCAGCAGGGCCCCCAGGGCATCTGGAAACACCATATATTTT CASRAPRASGNTIYF
TRBJ1-1 NA TRBD1 TRBV4-1 TGCGCCAGCAGCCAAGTCCCGGGACAGGGGCCAACACTGAGAGCTTTCTTT CASSQVPGQGPTLRAFF
TRBJ2-7 NA TRBD2 TRBV20-1 TGCAGTGCCCAAGGTGGCGGGGGGGCCCACGAGCAGTACTTC CSAQGGGGAHEQYF